Listed here are 32 T cell receptor beta chains from one sample, sequenced in a study of control samples from healthy donors and cancer patients. The data were produced by immunoSEQ multiplex PCR, yet TCRdb's version contains in-frame clones alone and is incomplete. Among 80,000 to 100,000 clones listed, roughly 92% were seen once. Sample: blood. The receptors were gathered from a human donor in good health. The donor label of this sample is uncertain.

The chain is built from TRBV10-3 and TRBJ1-1, with D possibly matching TRBD1 (5 bases). The CDR3 consists of 15 residues. Germline-derived CDR1 and CDR2 are ENHRY and SYGVKD. V shed 3 bases and J shed 4 bases, with 15 bases lying between them. The CDR3 bases are TGTGCCATCAGTGATCCTCGTGGGGGGTTCACTGAAGCTTTCTTT. Translation gives CAISDPRGGFTEAFF.

The V gene is TRBV29-1, the J gene TRBJ1-2; TRBD1 is a possible D gene (6 bases). The CDR3 spans 12 residues. CDR1 is SQVTM and CDR2 is ANQGSEA in the germline V gene. Between the trimmed V and J ends, which lost 4 bases and 3 bases, there was a span of 9 bases. The CDR3 DNA reads TGCAGCGTTGGGGACACCTACTATGGCTACACCTTC. Its translation is CSVGDTYYGYTF.

J is TRBJ2-3 and V is TRBV6-5, with D perhaps matching TRBD2 (7 bases). The CDR3 spans 12 residues. V lost 7 bases to trimming and J lost 10 bases, with 15 bases between them. CDR1 and CDR2 (germline): MNHEY, SVGAGI. CDR3 in amino acids: CASNLNGGPQYF. Written as DNA, the CDR3 is TGTGCCAGCAACTTAAACGGGGGGCCGCAGTATTTT.

The chain is built from TRBV10-1 and TRBJ1-6, with D tentatively TRBD1 (5 bases). In germline, CDR1 is WNHNN, CDR2 SYGVQD (reference sequence). The CDR3 sequence is 12 residues long. Trimming pared 8 bases from V and 7 bases from J, leaving 9 bases between. The CDR3 here is CASLGGNSPLHF. DNA for the CDR3: TGCGCCAGCTTGGGGGGAAATTCACCCCTCCACTTT.

This rearrangement joins TRBV6-6 to TRBJ2-2; tentatively, D is TRBD2 (5 bases). The V gene lost 4 bases and the J gene lost 6 bases, with 15 bases spanning the gap. Per the germline V gene, CDR1 is MNHNY and CDR2 is SVGAGI (reference sequence). The length of the CDR3 is 15 residues. The CDR3 protein is CASSLMLAPPGELFF. The CDR3 region has the DNA TGTGCCAGCAGTTTAATGCTAGCCCCTCCCGGGGAGCTGTTTTTT.

This chain uses TRBV5-6 with TRBJ2-7; 7 nucleotides line up with TRBD1. The V gene end was trimmed by 4 bases and the J gene end by 4 bases; junction bases not matched to a gene: 5. This CDR3 contains 13 residues. The V gene's germline CDR1 is SGHDT and CDR2 YYEEEE. For the CDR3, the DNA is TGTGCCAGCAGCCGGATCAGGGGGTACGAGCAGTACGTC. Its protein is CASSRIRGYEQYV.

V is TRBV6-5 and J is TRBJ1-3; 8 bases are a match to TRBD1. The CDR3 is 14 amino acids. Per germline, CDR1 MNHEY and CDR2 SVGAGI. Losses at the gene ends were 8 bases for V and 4 bases for J; bases not matched to a gene: 7. CDR3 nucleotide sequence: TGTGCCAGCGAGGACAGGGACTCCGGAAACACCATATATTTT. The encoded protein is CASEDRDSGNTIYF.

This clone was seen more than once but under ten times. CDR3 sequence (DNA): TGTGCCAGCAGCTATCCAGGGGGCGCGTTAAACATTCAGTACTTC. It is translated as CASSYPGGALNIQYF. V usage is TRBV7-9 and J usage is TRBJ2-4; 8 bases are a match to TRBD1. The germline V gene has CDR1 SEHNR and CDR2 FQNEAQ (reference sequence). The CDR3 sequence is 15 residues long. Trimming cost V 4 bases and J 6 bases; bases outside gene matches: 8.

The rearrangement links TRBV7-9 to TRBJ2-7; 7 nucleotides match TRBD1. This CDR3 has 16 amino acids. The junction had 11 bases not matched to a gene; V was cut back by 3 bases and J by 3 bases. CDR1 SEHNR and CDR2 FQNEAQ come from the germline V gene (reference sequence). CDR3 in amino acids: CASSLNLGQFFYEQYF. The DNA of the CDR3 is TGTGCCAGCAGCTTGAATTTGGGACAGTTCTTCTACGAGCAGTACTTC.

This clone was counted only a few times. J is TRBJ2-1 and V is TRBV7-3; maybe TRBD2 (5 bases). V was shortened by 3 bases and J by 6 bases, with 9 bases between the two germline ends. CDR3 length equals 13 residues. Per germline, CDR1 SGHTA and CDR2 FQGTGA. CDR3 sequence reads: CASSFGEGNEQFF. CDR3 nucleotide sequence: TGTGCCAGCAGCTTCGGTGAGGGCAATGAGCAGTTCTTC.

The genes are TRBV2 and TRBJ1-3; D is undetermined. CDR3 length equals 13 residues. CDR1 SNHLY and CDR2 FYNNEI come from the germline V gene. V lost 6 bases and J 0 bases, leaving 6 bases between the germline ends. CDR3: CASSRDSGNTIYF. DNA of the CDR3: TGTGCCAGCAGCCGGGACTCTGGAAACACCATATATTTT.

This clone turned up a few times. V and J are TRBV25-1 and TRBJ2-7; possibly TRBD2 for D (5 bases). CDR3 size: 11 residues. Trimming removed 10 bases from V and 5 bases from J, with 12 bases in between. Germline assignment: CDR1 MGHDK and CDR2 SYGVNS. CDR3 sequence (DNA): TGTGCCACCATCAGCGGTGACGAGCAGTACGTC. As protein: CATISGDEQYV.

The chain joins TRBV29-1 to TRBJ1-1; possible D gene TRBD1, 5 bases. Trimming took 8 bases from V and 1 from J, leaving 14 bases between them. The germline gives CDR1 SQVTM, CDR2 ANQGSEA. This CDR3 comprises 13 residues. CDR3 nucleotide sequence: TGCAGCCTGGGGCCCGGTCCGAACACTGAAGCTTTCTTT. Its translation is CSLGPGPNTEAFF.

V gene TRBV5-1 combines with J gene TRBJ2-3; TRBD1 might be the D (7 bases). CDR1 SGHRS and CDR2 YFSETQ come from the germline V gene. The CDR3 extends over 15 amino acids. The V end lost 0 bases, the J end lost 4 bases, and 12 bases lay between the germline ends. The CDR3 here is CASSLVAGGPDTQYF. CDR3 DNA: TGCGCCAGCAGCTTGGTGGCAGGGGGGCCAGATACGCAGTATTTT.

The chain carries TRBV7-8 and TRBJ1-6, with TRBD1 matching 7 bases. CDR1 SGHVS and CDR2 FQNEAQ come from the germline V gene. The CDR3 has 17 amino acids. V lost 4 bases and J lost 7; bases outside the gene matches: 13. CDR3 nucleotides: TGTGCCAGCAGCTCCCTTAGAGACAGGGTGAAAAATTCACCCCTCCACTTT. Its protein is CASSSLRDRVKNSPLHF.

The chain recombines TRBV7-9 with TRBJ1-4; 8 nucleotides line up with TRBD1. The CDR3 runs 17 residues. The trim removed 5 bases at V and 4 bases at J, leaving 12 bases unmatched. Germline V gene sequence: CDR1 SEHNR, CDR2 FQNEAQ (reference sequence). The CDR3: CASSLLDTTGDNEKLFF. The DNA for the CDR3 is TGTGCCAGCAGCCTCCTCGACACGACAGGGGATAATGAAAAACTGTTTTTT. The full variable domain, its missing parts supplied by reference TRBV7-9 and TRBJ1-4, is DTGVSQNPRHKITKRGQNVTFRCDPISEHNRLYWYRQTLGQGPEFLTYFQNEAQLEKSRLLSDRFSAERPKGSFSTLEIQRTEQGDSAMYLCASSLLDTTGDNEKLFFGSGTQLSVL.

The chain employs TRBV7-2 and TRBJ2-1; 10 bases are shared with TRBD1. Losses at the gene ends were 5 bases for V and 5 bases for J; bases not matched to a gene: 6. The V gene's germline CDR1 is SGHTA and CDR2 FQGNSA. The CDR3 sequence is 15 residues long. The CDR3 DNA follows: TGTGCCAGCAGCGCCCGGGACAGGGGTGACAATGAGCAGTTCTTC. Its protein is CASSARDRGDNEQFF.

V is TRBV6-5 and J is TRBJ2-1; 8 bases are shared with TRBD1. The trim removed 2 bases at V and 7 bases at J, leaving 7 bases unmatched. The CDR3 consists of 15 residues. Germline values: CDR1 MNHEY, CDR2 SVGAGI. In nucleotides, the CDR3 is TGTGCCAGCAGTTACGTCGCAGGGGGCCTAAATGAGCAGTTCTTC. Amino acids: CASSYVAGGLNEQFF.

CDR3 DNA sequence: TGTGCCAGCAGTCCGGACAGCGCTGAAGCTTTCTTT. Translated: CASSPDSAEAFF. The J gene is TRBJ1-1, the V gene TRBV6-2 or TRBV6-3; D might be TRBD1 (6 bases). Germline assignment: CDR1 MNHEY and CDR2 SVGEGT. Trimming removed 5 bases from V and 6 bases from J, with 10 bases in between. CDR3 length: 12 residues.

The J gene is TRBJ2-2, the V gene TRBV19, with D unresolved. The CDR3 has 16 amino acids. The germline gives CDR1 LNHDA, CDR2 SQIVND (reference sequence). Trimming stripped 2 bases from V and 0 bases from J, with 10 bases between. CDR3 sequence reads: CASSILVPSNTGELFF. DNA for the CDR3: TGTGCCAGTAGTATATTAGTCCCATCGAACACCGGGGAGCTGTTTTTT.

CDR3 residues: CASSQRPFRPMVTEAFF. The CDR3 bases are TGTGCCAGCAGCCAGCGTCCCTTTCGGCCCATGGTCACTGAAGCTTTCTTT. The chain couples TRBV14 to TRBJ1-1; D gene ambiguous. Germline values: CDR1 SGHDN, CDR2 FVKESK. This CDR3 comprises 17 residues. The V end was cut by 3 bases, the J end by 4 bases, with 21 bases between.

This rearrangement joins TRBV11-2 to TRBJ2-2; D unresolved. V was clipped by 1 base and J by 5 bases, with 8 bases between them. Germline CDR1 reads SGHAT; CDR2 reads FQNNGV. The CDR3 length is 14 residues. The CDR3: CASSLVVGTGELFF. The CDR3 coding sequence is TGTGCCAGCAGCTTAGTTGTTGGGACCGGGGAGCTGTTTTTT.

The genes are TRBV2 and TRBJ1-1, with a tentative D call TRBD1 (5 bases). The CDR3 sequence is 13 residues long. Trimming stripped 8 bases from V and 3 bases from J, with 13 bases between. Germline CDR1 is SNHLY and CDR2 is FYNNEI. The CDR3 is CASCLGRDTEAFF. The CDR3 DNA reads as TGTGCCAGCTGCTTGGGGCGGGACACTGAAGCTTTCTTT.

The chain employs TRBV7-8 and TRBJ1-1, with D uncertain. Germline V gene sequence: CDR1 SGHVS, CDR2 FQNEAQ. V shed 1 base and J shed 7 bases, with 4 bases lying between them. The CDR3 extends over 11 amino acids. CDR3 DNA: TGTGCCAGCAGCTTAGACAGTGAAGCTTTCTTT. Amino acids: CASSLDSEAFF. The variable domain in full, with the rest retrieved from reference TRBV7-8 and TRBJ1-1, is GAGVSQSPRYKVAKRGQDVALRCDPISGHVSLFWYQQALGQGPEFLTYFQNEAQLDKSGLPSDRFFAERPEGSVSTLKIQRTQQEDSAVYLCASSLDSEAFFGQGTRLTVV.

The V and J genes are TRBV14 and TRBJ1-1, with TRBD1 matching over 9 bases. The junction had 13 bases not matched to a gene; V was cut back by 6 bases and J by 5 bases. The CDR3 spans 16 residues. Germline lookup yields CDR1 SGHDN and CDR2 FVKESK. DNA of the CDR3: TGTGCCAGCAGTATACAGGGGGCCCTAGGTTGGACTGAAGCTTTCTTT. Translation: CASSIQGALGWTEAFF.

The chain recombines TRBV6-1 with TRBJ1-5; D unclear. V lost 2 bases and J 3 bases, leaving 8 bases between the germline ends. The germline CDR1 and CDR2 sequences are MNHNS and SASEGT. The CDR3 is 14 amino acids. The CDR3 DNA follows: TGTGCCAGCAGTGAATGGGGAGACAATCAGCCCCAGCATTTT. Translation: CASSEWGDNQPQHF.

The rearrangement uses TRBV15 and TRBJ2-1; 10 bases agree with TRBD2. From germline, CDR1 is LNHNV and CDR2 YYDKDF (reference sequence). This CDR3 contains 17 residues. The trim removed 0 bases at V and 6 bases at J, leaving 8 bases unmatched. CDR3 bases: TGTGCCACCAGCAGAGATCCCCCGGGACTAGCGCCCAATGAGCAGTTCTTC. This codes for CATSRDPPGLAPNEQFF.

The rearrangement uses TRBV13 and TRBJ1-3, with no clear D. The germline V gene has CDR1 PRHDT and CDR2 FYEKMQ (reference sequence). This CDR3 is 15 amino acids long. V was shortened by 0 bases and J by 4 bases, with 10 bases between the two germline ends. CDR3 coding DNA: TGTGCCAGCAGCTTAGGCCTTGGGTTGGGAAACACCATATATTTT. Translated, it gives CASSLGLGLGNTIYF.

The V and J genes are TRBV29-1 and TRBJ2-7; 8 bases match TRBD1. The CDR3 is 12 residues long. The trim removed 6 bases at V and 6 bases at J, leaving 7 bases unmatched. Germline lookup yields CDR1 SQVTM and CDR2 ANQGSEA. The DNA for the CDR3 is TGCAGCGTAGCGTACGACAGGGGCGAGCAGTACGTC. This gives the protein CSVAYDRGEQYV.

In DNA form, the CDR3 reads TGTGCCAGTAGGGACAGGGTTGGGACCGGGGAGCTGTTTTTT. Its protein product is CASRDRVGTGELFF. This chain connects TRBV19 to TRBJ2-2; 8 nucleotides match TRBD1. Looked up from germline, CDR1 is LNHDA and CDR2 is SQIVND (reference sequence). Trimming cost V 6 bases and J 5 bases; bases outside gene matches: 5. The CDR3 covers 14 residues.

This chain links TRBV28 with TRBJ1-5, with D possibly matching TRBD1 (5 bases). This CDR3 spans 18 amino acids. Looked up from germline, CDR1 is MDHEN and CDR2 is SYDVKM. Trimming took off 6 bases at V and 9 bases at J, with 30 bases between the two ends. In nucleotides, the CDR3 is TGTGCCAGCAGCCCGCCCCCTTCCGGGGGTCCCGCGATAGTGCCCCAGCATTTT. Translation: CASSPPPSGGPAIVPQHF.

V is TRBV5-1 and J is TRBJ1-1, with TRBD1 as a possible D gene (5 bases). The V gene's germline CDR1 is SGHRS and CDR2 YFSETQ. The CDR3 consists of 17 residues. Trimming shortened V by 6 bases and J by 0 bases, and 21 bases separated the two germline ends. Here the CDR3 DNA reads TGCGCCAGCAAAGAGGGATTGGGAGGGGTTATGAACACTGAAGCTTTCTTT. Its protein product is CASKEGLGGVMNTEAFF. Combining the CDR3 with reference TRBV5-1 and TRBJ1-1 gives the whole variable domain KAGVTQTPRYLIKTRGQQVTLSCSPISGHRSVSWYQQTPGQGLQFLFEYFSETQRNKGNFPGRFSGRQFSNSRSEMNVSTLELGDSALYLCASKEGLGGVMNTEAFFGQGTRLTVV.